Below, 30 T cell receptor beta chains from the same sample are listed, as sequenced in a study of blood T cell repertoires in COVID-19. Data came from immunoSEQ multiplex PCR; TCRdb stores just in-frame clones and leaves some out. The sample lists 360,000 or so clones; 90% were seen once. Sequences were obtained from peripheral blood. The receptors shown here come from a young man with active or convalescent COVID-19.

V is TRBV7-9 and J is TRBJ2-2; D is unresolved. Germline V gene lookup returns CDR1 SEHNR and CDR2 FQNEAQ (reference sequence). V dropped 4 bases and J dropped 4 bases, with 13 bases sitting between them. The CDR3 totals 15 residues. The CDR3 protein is CASSSASSPTGELFF. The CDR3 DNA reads TGTGCCAGCAGCTCCGCCTCAAGCCCCACCGGGGAGCTGTTTTTT.

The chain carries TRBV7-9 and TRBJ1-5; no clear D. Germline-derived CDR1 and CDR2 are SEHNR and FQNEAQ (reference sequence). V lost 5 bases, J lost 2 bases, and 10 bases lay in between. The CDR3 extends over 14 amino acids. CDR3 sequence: CASSLERGNQPQHF. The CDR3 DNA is TGTGCCAGCAGCCTCGAGCGCGGCAATCAGCCCCAGCATTTT.

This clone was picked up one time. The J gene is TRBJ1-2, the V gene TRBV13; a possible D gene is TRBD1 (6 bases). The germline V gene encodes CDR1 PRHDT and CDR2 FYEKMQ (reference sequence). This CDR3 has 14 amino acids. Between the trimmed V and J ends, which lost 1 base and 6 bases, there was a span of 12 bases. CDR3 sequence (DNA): TGTGCCAGCAGCTTAGTTATGGCAGGGGATGGCTACACCTTC. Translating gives CASSLVMAGDGYTF.

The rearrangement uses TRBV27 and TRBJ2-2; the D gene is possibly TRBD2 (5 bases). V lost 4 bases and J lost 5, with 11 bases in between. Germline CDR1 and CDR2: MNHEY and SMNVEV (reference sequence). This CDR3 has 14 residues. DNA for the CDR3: TGTGCCAGCAGTTGGTGGACGGGGACCGGGGAGCTGTTTTTT. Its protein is CASSWWTGTGELFF.

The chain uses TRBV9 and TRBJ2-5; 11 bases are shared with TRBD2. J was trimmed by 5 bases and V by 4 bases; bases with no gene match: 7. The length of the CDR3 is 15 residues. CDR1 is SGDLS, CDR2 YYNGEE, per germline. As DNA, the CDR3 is TGTGCCAGCAGCAAAACTAGCGGGAGCGGTGAGACCCAGTACTTC. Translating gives CASSKTSGSGETQYF.

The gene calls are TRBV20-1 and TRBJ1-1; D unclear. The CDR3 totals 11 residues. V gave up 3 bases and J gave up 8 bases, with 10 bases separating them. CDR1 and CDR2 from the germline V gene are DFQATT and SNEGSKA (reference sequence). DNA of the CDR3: TGCAGTGCTAGTAGAGGGCTCGAAGCTTTCTTT. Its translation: CSASRGLEAFF.

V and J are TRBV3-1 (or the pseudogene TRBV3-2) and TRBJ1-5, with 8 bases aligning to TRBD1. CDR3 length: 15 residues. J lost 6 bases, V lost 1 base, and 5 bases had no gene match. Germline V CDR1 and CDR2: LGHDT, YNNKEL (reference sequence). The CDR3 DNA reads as TGTGCCAGCAGCCAAGTTTCCAGGGGGCCTCAGCCCCAGCATTTT. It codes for CASSQVSRGPQPQHF.

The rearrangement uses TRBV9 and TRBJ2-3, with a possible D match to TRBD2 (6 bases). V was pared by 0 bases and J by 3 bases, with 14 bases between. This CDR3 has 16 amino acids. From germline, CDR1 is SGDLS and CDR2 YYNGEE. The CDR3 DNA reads TGTGCCAGCAGCGTAGAACTAGCCACTTTAACAGATACGCAGTATTTT. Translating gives CASSVELATLTDTQYF.

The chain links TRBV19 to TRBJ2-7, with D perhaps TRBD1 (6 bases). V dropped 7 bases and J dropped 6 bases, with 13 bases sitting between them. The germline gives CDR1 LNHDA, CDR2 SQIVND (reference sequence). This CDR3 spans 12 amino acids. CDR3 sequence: CASKTGVGEQYF. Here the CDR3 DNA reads TGTGCCAGTAAGACAGGTGTTGGCGAGCAGTACTTC. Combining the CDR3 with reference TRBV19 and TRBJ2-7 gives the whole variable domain DGGITQSPKYLFRKEGQNVTLSCEQNLNHDAMYWYRQDPGQGLRLIYYSQIVNDFQKGDIAEGYSVSREKKESFPLTVTSAQKNPTAFYLCASKTGVGEQYFGPGTRLTVT.

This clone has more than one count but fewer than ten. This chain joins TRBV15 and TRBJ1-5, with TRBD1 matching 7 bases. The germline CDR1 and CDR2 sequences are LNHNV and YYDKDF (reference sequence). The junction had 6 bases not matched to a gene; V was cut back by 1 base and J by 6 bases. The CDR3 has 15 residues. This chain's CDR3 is CATSRVRQGGQPQHF. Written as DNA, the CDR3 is TGTGCCACCAGCAGAGTTAGACAGGGAGGTCAGCCCCAGCATTTT. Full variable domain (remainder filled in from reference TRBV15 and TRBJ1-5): DAMVIQNPRYQVTQFGKPVTLSCSQTLNHNVMYWYQQKSSQAPKLLFHYYDKDFNNEADTPDNFQSRRPNTSFCFLDIRSPGLGDTAMYLCATSRVRQGGQPQHFGDGTRLSIL.

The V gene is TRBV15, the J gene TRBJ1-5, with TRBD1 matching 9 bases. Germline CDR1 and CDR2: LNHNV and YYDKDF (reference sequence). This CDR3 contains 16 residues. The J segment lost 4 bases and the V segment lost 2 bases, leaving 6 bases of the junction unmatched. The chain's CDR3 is CATSRPRTGANQPQHF. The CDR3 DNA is TGTGCCACCAGCAGACCAAGGACAGGGGCAAATCAGCCCCAGCATTTT.

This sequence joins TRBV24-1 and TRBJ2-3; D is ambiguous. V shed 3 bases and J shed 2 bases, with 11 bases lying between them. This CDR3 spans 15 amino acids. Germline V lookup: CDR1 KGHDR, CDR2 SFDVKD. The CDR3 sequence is CATSDADLVTDTQYF. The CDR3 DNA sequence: TGTGCCACCAGTGATGCCGACTTAGTCACAGATACGCAGTATTTT.

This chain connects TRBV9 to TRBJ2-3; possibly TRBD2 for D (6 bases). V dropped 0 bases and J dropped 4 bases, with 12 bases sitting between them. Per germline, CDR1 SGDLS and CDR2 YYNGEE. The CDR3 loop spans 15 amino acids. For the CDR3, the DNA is TGTGCCAGCAGCGTAGTGGCGGGGTTATCAGATACGCAGTATTTT. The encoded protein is CASSVVAGLSDTQYF.

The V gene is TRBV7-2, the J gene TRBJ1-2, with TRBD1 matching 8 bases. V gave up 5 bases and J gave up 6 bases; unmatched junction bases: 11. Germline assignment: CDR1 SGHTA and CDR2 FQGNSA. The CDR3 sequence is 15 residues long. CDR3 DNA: TGTGCCAGCAGCGTGACAGGGGCGGTAAGGGATGGCTACACCTTC. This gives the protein CASSVTGAVRDGYTF. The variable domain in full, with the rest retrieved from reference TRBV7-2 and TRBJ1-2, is GAGVSQSPSNKVTEKGKDVELRCDPISGHTALYWYRQSLGQGLEFLIYFQGNSAPDKSGLPSDRFSAERTGGSVSTLTIQRTQQEDSAVYLCASSVTGAVRDGYTFGSGTRLTVV.

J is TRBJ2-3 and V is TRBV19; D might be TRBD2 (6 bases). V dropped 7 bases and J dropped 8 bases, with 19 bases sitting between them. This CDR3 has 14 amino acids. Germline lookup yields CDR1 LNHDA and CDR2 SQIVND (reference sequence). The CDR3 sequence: CASTDGGSTGTQYF. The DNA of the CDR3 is TGTGCCAGTACGGATGGGGGGAGCACGGGTACGCAGTATTTT.

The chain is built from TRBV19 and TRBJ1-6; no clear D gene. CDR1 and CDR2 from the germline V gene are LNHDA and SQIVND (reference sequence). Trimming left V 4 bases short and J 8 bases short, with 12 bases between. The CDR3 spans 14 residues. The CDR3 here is CASSTRLEDSPLHF. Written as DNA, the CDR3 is TGTGCCAGTAGTACACGGTTGGAGGATTCACCCCTCCACTTT.

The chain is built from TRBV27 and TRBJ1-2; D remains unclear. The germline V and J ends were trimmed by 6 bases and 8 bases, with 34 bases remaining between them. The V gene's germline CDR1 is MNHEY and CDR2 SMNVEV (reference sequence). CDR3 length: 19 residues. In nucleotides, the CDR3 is TGTGCCAGCAGCCTTGTACAATTCCTCTCAGGTCGCAGGAAAAAAGGCTACACCTTC. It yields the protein CASSLVQFLSGRRKKGYTF.

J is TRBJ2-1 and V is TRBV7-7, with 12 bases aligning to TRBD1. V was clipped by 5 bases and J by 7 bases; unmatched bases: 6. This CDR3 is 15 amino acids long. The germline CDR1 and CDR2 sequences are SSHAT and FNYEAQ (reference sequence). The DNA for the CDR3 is TGTGCCAGCAGCCGGGGACAGGGGGCGGAAAATGAGCAGTTCTTC. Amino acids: CASSRGQGAENEQFF.

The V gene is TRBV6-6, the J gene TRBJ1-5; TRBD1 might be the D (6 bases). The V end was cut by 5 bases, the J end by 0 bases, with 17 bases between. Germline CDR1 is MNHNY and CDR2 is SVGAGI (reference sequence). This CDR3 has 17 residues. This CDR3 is CASSPSIGTPSNQPQHF. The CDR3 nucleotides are TGTGCCAGCAGTCCATCAATAGGGACACCTAGCAATCAGCCCCAGCATTTT.

CDR3 protein: CATSWGDSQETQYF. The CDR3 DNA reads TGTGCCACCAGTTGGGGGGACAGCCAAGAGACCCAGTACTTC. The V and J genes are TRBV15 and TRBJ2-5; tentatively, D is TRBD1 (7 bases). Germline V gives CDR1 LNHNV, CDR2 YYDKDF (reference sequence). This CDR3 has 14 amino acids. V was clipped by 6 bases and J by 1 base, with 12 bases between them.

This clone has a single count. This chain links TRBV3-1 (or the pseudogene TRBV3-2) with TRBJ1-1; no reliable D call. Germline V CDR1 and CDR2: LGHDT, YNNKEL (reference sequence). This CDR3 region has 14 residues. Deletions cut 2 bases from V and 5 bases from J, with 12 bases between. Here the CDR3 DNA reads TGTGCCAGCAGCCAACCCGGAACGGGTACTGAAGCTTTCTTT. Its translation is CASSQPGTGTEAFF.

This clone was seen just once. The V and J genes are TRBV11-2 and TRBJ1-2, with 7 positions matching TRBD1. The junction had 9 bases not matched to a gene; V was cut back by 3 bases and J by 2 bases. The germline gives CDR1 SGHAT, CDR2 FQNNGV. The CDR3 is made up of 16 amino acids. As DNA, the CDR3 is TGTGCCAGCAGCTTCCGTGCGGCAGGGGGGAACTATGGCTACACCTTC. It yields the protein CASSFRAAGGNYGYTF.

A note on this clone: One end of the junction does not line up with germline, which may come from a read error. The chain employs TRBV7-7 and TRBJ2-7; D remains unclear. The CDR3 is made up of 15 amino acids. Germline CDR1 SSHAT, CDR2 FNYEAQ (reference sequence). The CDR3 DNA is TGTGCTAGCAGCTCGGGTATCGGCGGAACCTACGAGCAGTACTTC. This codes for CASSSGIGGTYEQYF.

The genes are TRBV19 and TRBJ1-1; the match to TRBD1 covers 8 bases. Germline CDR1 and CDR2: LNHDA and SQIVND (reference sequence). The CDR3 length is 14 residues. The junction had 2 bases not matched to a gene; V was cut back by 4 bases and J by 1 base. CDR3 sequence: CASSTGQENTEAFF. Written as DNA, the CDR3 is TGTGCCAGTAGTACGGGACAGGAGAACACTGAAGCTTTCTTT.

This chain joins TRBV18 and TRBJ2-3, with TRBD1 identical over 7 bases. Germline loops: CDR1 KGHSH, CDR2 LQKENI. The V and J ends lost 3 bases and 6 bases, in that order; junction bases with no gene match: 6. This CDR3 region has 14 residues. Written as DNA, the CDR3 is TGTGCCAGCTCACCCACAGGGGCTATGGATACGCAGTATTTT. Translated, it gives CASSPTGAMDTQYF.

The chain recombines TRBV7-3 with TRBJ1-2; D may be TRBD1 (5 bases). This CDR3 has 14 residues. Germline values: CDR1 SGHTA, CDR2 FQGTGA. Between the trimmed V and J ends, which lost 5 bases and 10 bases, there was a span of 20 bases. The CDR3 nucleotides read TGTGCCAGCAGCAAGGACGGCCAGGGAGGTGACTACACCTTC. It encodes CASSKDGQGGDYTF.

The CDR3 is CASSIGTGEQYF. CDR3 nucleotide sequence: TGTGCCAGCAGCATCGGGACAGGGGAGCAGTACTTC. This chain links TRBV11-1 with TRBJ2-7; 9 positions match TRBD1. The CDR3 length is 12 residues. In germline, CDR1 is SGHAT, CDR2 FQDESV (reference sequence). J lost 7 bases, V lost 5 bases, and 3 bases had no gene match.

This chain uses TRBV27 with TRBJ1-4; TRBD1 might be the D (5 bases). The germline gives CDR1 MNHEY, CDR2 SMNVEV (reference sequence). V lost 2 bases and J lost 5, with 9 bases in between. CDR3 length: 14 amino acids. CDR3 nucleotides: TGTGCCAGCAGTTTAAGGGGCAGAAATGAAAAACTGTTTTTT. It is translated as CASSLRGRNEKLFF.

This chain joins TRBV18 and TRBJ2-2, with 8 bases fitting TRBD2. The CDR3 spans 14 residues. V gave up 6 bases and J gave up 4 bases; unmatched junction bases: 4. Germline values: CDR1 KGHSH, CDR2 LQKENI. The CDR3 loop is CASSLAGGTGELFF. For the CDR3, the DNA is TGTGCCAGCTCCCTGGCGGGGGGCACCGGGGAGCTGTTTTTT.

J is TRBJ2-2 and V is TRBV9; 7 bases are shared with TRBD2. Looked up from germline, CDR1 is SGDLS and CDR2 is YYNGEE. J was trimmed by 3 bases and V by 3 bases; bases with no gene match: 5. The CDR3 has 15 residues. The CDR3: CASSAKGGYTGELFF. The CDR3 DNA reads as TGTGCCAGCAGCGCAAAGGGAGGGTACACCGGGGAGCTGTTTTTT.